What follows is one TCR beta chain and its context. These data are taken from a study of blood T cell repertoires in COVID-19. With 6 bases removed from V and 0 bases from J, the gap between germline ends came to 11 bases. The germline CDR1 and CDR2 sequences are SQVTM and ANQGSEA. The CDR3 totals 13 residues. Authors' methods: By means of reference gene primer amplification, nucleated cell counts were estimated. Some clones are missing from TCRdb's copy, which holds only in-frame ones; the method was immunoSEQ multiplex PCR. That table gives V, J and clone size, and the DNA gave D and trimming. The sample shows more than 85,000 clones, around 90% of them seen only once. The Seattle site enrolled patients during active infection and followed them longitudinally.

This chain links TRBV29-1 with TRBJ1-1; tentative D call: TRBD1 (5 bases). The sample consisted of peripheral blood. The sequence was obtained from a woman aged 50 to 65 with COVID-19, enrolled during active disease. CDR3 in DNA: TGCAGCGTAGCACAGGTGGTGAACACTGAAGCTTTCTTT. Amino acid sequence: CSVAQVVNTEAFF.